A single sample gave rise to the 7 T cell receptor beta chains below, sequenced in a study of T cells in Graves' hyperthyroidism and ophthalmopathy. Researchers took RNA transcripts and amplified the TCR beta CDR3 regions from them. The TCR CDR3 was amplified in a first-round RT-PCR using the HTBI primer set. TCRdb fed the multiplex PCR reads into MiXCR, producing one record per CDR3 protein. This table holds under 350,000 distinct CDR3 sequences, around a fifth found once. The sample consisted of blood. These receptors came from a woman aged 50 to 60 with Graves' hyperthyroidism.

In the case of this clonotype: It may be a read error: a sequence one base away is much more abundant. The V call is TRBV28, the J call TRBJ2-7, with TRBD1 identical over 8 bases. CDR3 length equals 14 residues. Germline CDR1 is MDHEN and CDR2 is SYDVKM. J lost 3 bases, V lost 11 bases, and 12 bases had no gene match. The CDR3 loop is CAGSDREKNYEQYF. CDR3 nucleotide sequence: TGTGCCGGCTCGGACAGGGAAAAAAACTACGAGCAGTACTTC.

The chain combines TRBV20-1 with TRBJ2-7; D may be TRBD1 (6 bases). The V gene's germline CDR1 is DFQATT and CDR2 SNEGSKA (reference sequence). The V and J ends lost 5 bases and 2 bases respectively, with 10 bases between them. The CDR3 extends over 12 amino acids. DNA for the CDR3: TGCAGTGCTGGGGGCGGTCCCTACGAGCAGTACTTC. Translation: CSAGGGPYEQYF.

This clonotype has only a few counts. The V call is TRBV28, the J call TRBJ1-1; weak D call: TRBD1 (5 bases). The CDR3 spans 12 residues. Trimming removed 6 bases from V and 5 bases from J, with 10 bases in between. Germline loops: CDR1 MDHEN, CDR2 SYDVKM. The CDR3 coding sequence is TGTGCCAGCAGAACAGGTTGGACTGAAGCTTTCTTT. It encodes CASRTGWTEAFF.

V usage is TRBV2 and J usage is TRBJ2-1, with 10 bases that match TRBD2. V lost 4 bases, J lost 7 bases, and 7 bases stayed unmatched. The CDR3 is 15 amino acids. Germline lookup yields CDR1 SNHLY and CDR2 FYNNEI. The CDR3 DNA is TGTGCCAGCAGTGGGGAGGGACTAGCGTCGAATGAGCAGTTCTTC. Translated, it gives CASSGEGLASNEQFF.

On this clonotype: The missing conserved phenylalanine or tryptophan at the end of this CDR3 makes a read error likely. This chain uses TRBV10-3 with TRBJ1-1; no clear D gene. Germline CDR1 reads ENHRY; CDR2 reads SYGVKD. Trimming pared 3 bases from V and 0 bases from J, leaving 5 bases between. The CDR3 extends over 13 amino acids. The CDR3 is CAISDQVNTEAFV. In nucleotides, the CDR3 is TGTGCCATCAGTGACCAAGTGAACACTGAAGCTTTCGTT.

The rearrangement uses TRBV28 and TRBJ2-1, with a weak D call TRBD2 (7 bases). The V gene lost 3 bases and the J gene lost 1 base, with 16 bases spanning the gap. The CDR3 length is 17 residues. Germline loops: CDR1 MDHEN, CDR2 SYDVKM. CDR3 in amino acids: CASSLGRAGASYNEQFF. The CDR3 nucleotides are TGTGCCAGCAGTTTGGGCCGGGCGGGGGCATCCTACAATGAGCAGTTCTTC.

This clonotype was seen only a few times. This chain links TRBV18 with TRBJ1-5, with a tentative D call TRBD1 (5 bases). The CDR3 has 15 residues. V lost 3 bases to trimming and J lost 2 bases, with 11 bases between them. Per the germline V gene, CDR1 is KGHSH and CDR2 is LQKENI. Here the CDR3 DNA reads TGTGCCAGCTCACCGCGGGGGGGGGGCAATCAGCCCCAGCATTTT. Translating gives CASSPRGGGNQPQHF.